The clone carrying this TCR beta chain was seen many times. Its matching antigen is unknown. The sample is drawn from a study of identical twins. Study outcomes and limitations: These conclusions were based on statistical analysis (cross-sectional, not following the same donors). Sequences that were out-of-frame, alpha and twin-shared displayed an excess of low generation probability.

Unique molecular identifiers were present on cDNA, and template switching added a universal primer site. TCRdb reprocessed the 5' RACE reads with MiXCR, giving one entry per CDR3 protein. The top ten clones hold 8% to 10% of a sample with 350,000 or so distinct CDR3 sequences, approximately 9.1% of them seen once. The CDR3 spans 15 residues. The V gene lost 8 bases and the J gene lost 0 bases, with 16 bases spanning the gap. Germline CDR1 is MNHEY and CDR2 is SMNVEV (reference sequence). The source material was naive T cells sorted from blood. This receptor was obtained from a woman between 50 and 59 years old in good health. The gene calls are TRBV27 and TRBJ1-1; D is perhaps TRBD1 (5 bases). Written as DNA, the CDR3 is TGTGCCAGCTCCCGGGCGGGCAGGGTGAACACTGAAGCTTTCTTT. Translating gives CASSRAGRVNTEAFF.